This is a list of T cell receptor beta chains from one sample in a study of T-cell memory formation after mild COVID-19. MiXCR, applied by TCRdb to the 5' RACE reads, yields one record per CDR3 protein. The sample lists 180,000 or so distinct CDR3 sequences, approximately 10% occurring once. The source material was PBMCs or a T cell subset sorted from them (not recorded which). These TCRs come from a man aged 18-30 years who had mild COVID-19 (a few samples of this study predate the infection). Cell type and time point are not known. The CDR3 runs from the conserved cysteine through the conserved F or W. A D gene is named only where the DNA matches it firmly. Clone size, where shown, is once, few, many, or a class for clones that have expanded.

J gene: TRBJ1-2
clone size: few
D gene: TRBD1
V gene: TRBV2
CDR3 protein: CASTRQGQSYTF
CDR3 DNA: TGTGCCAGCACTAGACAGGGGCAGAGCTACACCTTC

J gene: TRBJ2-5
clone size: few
D gene: NA
V gene: TRBV20-1
CDR3 protein: CSARGAVETQYF
CDR3 DNA: TGCAGTGCTAGAGGTGCGGTCGAGACCCAGTACTTC

J gene: TRBJ2-1
clone size: NA
D gene: TRBD1
V gene: TRBV5-5
CDR3 protein: CASSGSQGARALFF
CDR3 DNA: TGTGCCAGCAGCGGGTCTCAGGGGGCGCGGGCCCTGTTCTTC

J gene: TRBJ2-3
clone size: NA
D gene: NA
V gene: TRBV19
CDR3 protein: CASSPTFRTDTQYF
CDR3 DNA: TGTGCCAGTAGTCCAACTTTCCGCACAGATACGCAGTATTTT

J gene: TRBJ2-7
clone size: few
D gene: TRBD1
V gene: TRBV7-9
CDR3 protein: CASSHNRGPYYEQYF
CDR3 DNA: TGTGCCAGCAGCCATAACAGGGGTCCTTACTACGAGCAGTACTTC

J gene: TRBJ1-1
clone size: NA
D gene: NA
V gene: TRBV6-6
CDR3 protein: CASSYGTSNTEAFF
CDR3 DNA: TGTGCCAGCAGTTATGGGACGTCGAACACTGAAGCTTTCTTT

J gene: TRBJ1-3
clone size: few
D gene: NA
V gene: TRBV5-1
CDR3 protein: CASSYGGPSGNTIYF
CDR3 DNA: TGCGCCAGCAGCTATGGGGGTCCCTCTGGAAACACCATATATTTT

J gene: TRBJ1-5
clone size: NA
D gene: TRBD1
V gene: TRBV5-4
CDR3 protein: CASSTGGSNQPQHF
CDR3 DNA: TGTGCCAGCAGCACAGGGGGAAGCAATCAGCCCCAGCATTTT

J gene: TRBJ2-7
clone size: NA
D gene: NA
V gene: TRBV30
CDR3 protein: CAWSLSSYEQYF
CDR3 DNA: TGTGCCTGGAGTCTTAGCTCCTACGAGCAGTACTTC

J gene: TRBJ2-3
clone size: NA
D gene: TRBD1
V gene: TRBV6-5
CDR3 protein: CASSSYRGPLGSDTQYF
CDR3 DNA: TGTGCCAGCAGCTCGTACAGGGGGCCCCTCGGGTCAGATACGCAGTATTTT

J gene: TRBJ1-5
clone size: few
D gene: NA
V gene: TRBV5-5
CDR3 protein: CASSGNTQPNQPQHF
CDR3 DNA: TGTGCCAGCAGCGGTAATACCCAACCCAATCAGCCCCAGCATTTT

J gene: TRBJ2-3
clone size: few
D gene: NA
V gene: TRBV10-3
CDR3 protein: CAIRERLQSSTDTQYF
CDR3 DNA: TGTGCCATCAGGGAGCGGCTACAATCTAGCACAGATACGCAGTATTTT

J gene: TRBJ1-6
clone size: few
D gene: NA
V gene: TRBV4-1
CDR3 protein: CASSQRGIGGARNNSPLHF
CDR3 DNA: TGCGCCAGCAGCCAAAGGGGAATCGGGGGGGCTCGGAATAATTCACCCCTCCACTTT

J gene: TRBJ1-6
clone size: NA
D gene: NA
V gene: TRBV9
CDR3 protein: CASSAGLILASPLHF
CDR3 DNA: TGTGCCAGCAGCGCCGGACTCATTCTAGCTTCACCCCTCCACTTT

J gene: TRBJ2-5
clone size: many
D gene: NA
V gene: TRBV27
CDR3 protein: CASSVRREETQYF
CDR3 DNA: TGTGCCAGCAGTGTAAGGCGGGAAGAGACCCAGTACTTC

J gene: TRBJ2-3
clone size: few
D gene: NA
V gene: TRBV12-3/TRBV12-4
CDR3 protein: CASSLRQVTDTQYF
CDR3 DNA: TGTGCCAGCAGTTTAAGGCAGGTAACAGATACGCAGTATTTT

J gene: TRBJ2-1
clone size: few
D gene: NA
V gene: TRBV3-1
CDR3 protein: CASSLFTGEGEQFF
CDR3 DNA: TGTGCCAGCAGCCTTTTCACAGGGGAGGGTGAGCAGTTCTTC

J gene: TRBJ2-2
clone size: few
D gene: NA
V gene: TRBV9
CDR3 protein: CASRGRQAGTGELFF
CDR3 DNA: TGTGCCAGCAGGGGGAGACAGGCGGGGACCGGGGAGCTGTTTTTT

J gene: TRBJ2-3
clone size: few
D gene: NA
V gene: TRBV24-1
CDR3 protein: CATSDSSDTQYF
CDR3 DNA: TGTGCCACCAGTGATTCTTCCGATACGCAGTATTTT

J gene: TRBJ1-2
clone size: NA
D gene: NA
V gene: TRBV7-3
CDR3 protein: CASSRDGVRGYTF
CDR3 DNA: TGTGCCAGCAGCAGGGACGGAGTTCGTGGCTACACCTTC

J gene: TRBJ2-3
clone size: many
D gene: NA
V gene: TRBV20-1
CDR3 protein: CSAPFLTDTQYF
CDR3 DNA: TGCAGTGCTCCTTTCCTCACAGATACGCAGTATTTT

J gene: TRBJ2-3
clone size: few
D gene: NA
V gene: TRBV6-2/TRBV6-3
CDR3 protein: CASSYLLTDTQYF
CDR3 DNA: TGTGCCAGCAGTTACCTTTTGACAGATACGCAGTATTTT

J gene: TRBJ2-4
clone size: NA
D gene: TRBD1
V gene: TRBV28
CDR3 protein: CASSPRPGTGSGKNIQYF
CDR3 DNA: TGTGCCAGCAGCCCCCGTCCCGGGACAGGGTCGGGCAAAAACATTCAGTACTTC

J gene: TRBJ1-1
clone size: few
D gene: NA
V gene: TRBV5-1
CDR3 protein: CASSAGTLNTEAFF
CDR3 DNA: TGCGCCAGCAGCGCCGGGACGCTGAACACTGAAGCTTTCTTT

J gene: TRBJ1-2
clone size: few
D gene: NA
V gene: TRBV7-2
CDR3 protein: CASSIQGYGYTF
CDR3 DNA: TGTGCCAGCAGCATCCAGGGATATGGCTACACCTTC

J gene: TRBJ1-3
clone size: few
D gene: NA
V gene: TRBV4-3
CDR3 protein: CASSQGNSGPDSGNTIYF
CDR3 DNA: TGCGCCAGCAGCCAAGGCAACAGCGGACCCGACTCTGGAAACACCATATATTTT

J gene: TRBJ2-3
clone size: few
D gene: TRBD1
V gene: TRBV5-4
CDR3 protein: CASSLGTGEWDTQYF
CDR3 DNA: TGTGCCAGCAGCTTGGGGACAGGAGAATGGGATACGCAGTATTTT

J gene: TRBJ2-6
clone size: NA
D gene: NA
V gene: TRBV6-2/TRBV6-3
CDR3 protein: CASSNPGANVLTF
CDR3 DNA: TGTGCCAGCAGTAACCCTGGGGCCAACGTCCTGACTTTC

J gene: TRBJ2-3
clone size: few
D gene: NA
V gene: TRBV5-1
CDR3 protein: CASSRGRGTDTQYF
CDR3 DNA: TGCGCCAGCAGCCGAGGACGAGGCACAGATACGCAGTATTTT

J gene: TRBJ1-3
clone size: NA
D gene: NA
V gene: TRBV18
CDR3 protein: CASSPGSGNTIYF
CDR3 DNA: TGTGCCAGCTCACCGGGGTCTGGAAACACCATATATTTT

J gene: TRBJ2-1
clone size: NA
D gene: NA
V gene: TRBV12-3/TRBV12-4
CDR3 protein: CASSREPGLNEQFF
CDR3 DNA: TGTGCCAGCAGTAGGGAACCGGGCTTAAATGAGCAGTTCTTC

J gene: TRBJ2-7
clone size: few
D gene: TRBD1
V gene: TRBV15
CDR3 protein: CATSRETGAYEQYF
CDR3 DNA: TGTGCCACCAGCAGAGAGACAGGGGCCTACGAGCAGTACTTC

J gene: TRBJ1-1
clone size: few
D gene: NA
V gene: TRBV7-9
CDR3 protein: CASTIGGMNTEAFF
CDR3 DNA: TGTGCCAGCACCATAGGGGGGATGAACACTGAAGCTTTCTTT

J gene: TRBJ1-5
clone size: NA
D gene: NA
V gene: TRBV3-1
CDR3 protein: CASSRGGATQPQHF
CDR3 DNA: TGTGCCAGCAGCCGGGGGGGGGCAACTCAGCCCCAGCATTTT

J gene: TRBJ2-5
clone size: few
D gene: TRBD2
V gene: TRBV28
CDR3 protein: CASNERGPQETQYF
CDR3 DNA: TGTGCCAGCAATGAGCGGGGTCCCCAAGAGACCCAGTACTTC

J gene: TRBJ2-1
clone size: few
D gene: TRBD2
V gene: TRBV3-1
CDR3 protein: CASSQQAGAFNEQFF
CDR3 DNA: TGTGCCAGCAGCCAACAAGCGGGGGCCTTCAATGAGCAGTTCTTC

J gene: TRBJ1-1
clone size: few
D gene: NA
V gene: TRBV19
CDR3 protein: CAAQGYTEAFF
CDR3 DNA: TGTGCAGCACAGGGCTACACTGAAGCTTTCTTT

J gene: TRBJ2-5
clone size: NA
D gene: TRBD2
V gene: TRBV7-2
CDR3 protein: CASSRPGTSGGQETQYF
CDR3 DNA: TGTGCCAGCAGCCGTCCCGGGACTAGCGGGGGCCAAGAGACCCAGTACTTC

J gene: TRBJ2-5
clone size: NA
D gene: TRBD1
V gene: TRBV5-1
CDR3 protein: CASSPGQGGTQETQYF
CDR3 DNA: TGCGCCAGCAGCCCCGGACAGGGTGGAACACAGGAGACCCAGTACTTC

J gene: TRBJ2-3
clone size: few
D gene: TRBD2
V gene: TRBV18
CDR3 protein: CASSRLADRTDTQYF
CDR3 DNA: TGTGCCAGCTCACGACTAGCGGATCGCACAGATACGCAGTATTTT

J gene: TRBJ2-7
clone size: NA
D gene: NA
V gene: TRBV20-1
CDR3 protein: CSAREPRQGLGQYF
CDR3 DNA: TGCAGTGCTAGAGAGCCCCGACAGGGACTGGGGCAGTACTTC

J gene: TRBJ2-2
clone size: few
D gene: TRBD1
V gene: TRBV11-2
CDR3 protein: CASSLVGGQVIGELFF
CDR3 DNA: TGTGCCAGCAGCTTAGTAGGGGGACAGGTCATCGGGGAGCTGTTTTTT